One T cell receptor beta chain is described in this entry. This sample was included in a study of TIL therapy for anti-PD-1-resistant metastatic lung cancer. Time point in this sample: pre-treatment sample, taken before nivolumab and TIL therapy. Pleural nodules or supraclavicular lymph nodes made up most of the excised metastases sampled. Sequencing used immunoSEQ v3. Assay: immunoSEQ multiplex PCR; the TCRdb copy retains only in-frame clones and omits some. The sample includes 45,000 to 60,000 clones, roughly 70% of them seen just once. The sample here was tumor tissue, taken at baseline. The TCR sequence derives from a person between 30 and 80 years old with non-small cell lung cancer.

The CDR3 protein is CASGPGPDTQYF. CDR3 in DNA: TGTGCTAGTGGCCCCGGACCAGATACGCAGTATTTT. The gene calls are TRBV12-5 and TRBJ2-3; D unclear. Germline assignment: CDR1 LGHNT and CDR2 FRNRAP. Trimming took 6 bases from V and 4 from J, leaving 8 bases between them. The length of the CDR3 is 12 residues.